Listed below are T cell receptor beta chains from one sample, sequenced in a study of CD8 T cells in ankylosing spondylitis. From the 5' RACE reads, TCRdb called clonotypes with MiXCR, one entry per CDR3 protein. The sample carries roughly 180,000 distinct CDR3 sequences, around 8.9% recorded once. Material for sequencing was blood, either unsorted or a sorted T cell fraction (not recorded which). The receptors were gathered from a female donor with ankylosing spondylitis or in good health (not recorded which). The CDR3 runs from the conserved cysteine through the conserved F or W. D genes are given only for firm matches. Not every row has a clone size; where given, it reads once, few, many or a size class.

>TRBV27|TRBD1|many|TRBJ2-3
TGTGCCAGCAGCAAGACAGGGGGCTCTCATACGCAGTATTTT
CASSKTGGSHTQYF
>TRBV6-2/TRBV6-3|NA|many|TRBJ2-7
TGTGCCAGCAGTTACTCCGGGACGGCCCCCTACGAGCAGTACTTC
CASSYSGTAPYEQYF
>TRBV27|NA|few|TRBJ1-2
TGTGCCAGCAGTTTATACGGGGCCTCGAGCGATGGCTACACCTTC
CASSLYGASSDGYTF
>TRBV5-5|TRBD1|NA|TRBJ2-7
TGTGCCAGCAGACCGGACAGGGGGGCCTACGAGCAGTACTTC
CASRPDRGAYEQYF
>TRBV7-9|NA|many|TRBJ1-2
TGTGCCAGCAGCGCCTCCGCGGGGATCGGCTACACCTTC
CASSASAGIGYTF
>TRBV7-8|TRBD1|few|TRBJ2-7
TGTGCCAGCAGCCCGAGGACAGGGCGAGCCTACGAGCAGTACTTC
CASSPRTGRAYEQYF
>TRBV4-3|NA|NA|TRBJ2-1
TGCGCCAGCAGCCAAGGCGGCTCCGGGACTGAAGATTCTAATGAGCAGTTCTTC
CASSQGGSGTEDSNEQFF
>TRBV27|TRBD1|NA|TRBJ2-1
TGTGCCAGCAGTTTGGGACAGACTAATGAGCAGTTCTTC
CASSLGQTNEQFF
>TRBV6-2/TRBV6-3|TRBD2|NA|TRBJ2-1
TGTGCCAGCAGTTACGATCTAGCGGGAGTTGTTGAGTTCTTC
CASSYDLAGVVEFF
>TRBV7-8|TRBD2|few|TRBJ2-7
TGTGCCAGCAGCTTAGGGGTAGCGGGAGTGAACGAGCAGTACTTC
CASSLGVAGVNEQYF
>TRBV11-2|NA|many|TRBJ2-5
TGTGCCAGCAGCTTAGCTCGTAGGACCGGACCTCAAGAGACCCAGTACTTC
CASSLARRTGPQETQYF
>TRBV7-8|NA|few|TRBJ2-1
TGTGCCAGCAGCTTCCCCCAGGTCCCGGGCCCCGACAATGAGCAGTTCTTC
CASSFPQVPGPDNEQFF
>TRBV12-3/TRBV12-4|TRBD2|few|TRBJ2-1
TGTGCCAGCAGCGTAGCGGGGAAAGTGTACAATGAGCAGTTCTTC
CASSVAGKVYNEQFF
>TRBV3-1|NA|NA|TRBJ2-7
TGTGCCAGCAGCCCCGACGGGGGCTACGAGCAGTACTTC
CASSPDGGYEQYF
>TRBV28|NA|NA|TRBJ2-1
TGTGCCAGCACCCGCGGGGCGGGGGCGTACAATGAGCAGTTCTTC
CASTRGAGAYNEQFF
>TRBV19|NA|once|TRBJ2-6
TGTGCCAGTACGCACAGGGTCTCCGGTGGGGCCAACGTCCTGACTTTC
CASTHRVSGGANVLTF
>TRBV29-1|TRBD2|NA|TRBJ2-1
TGCAGCGTTGAAGAACCAACTAGCGGGAGGGCCTTGGGGTACAATGAGCAGTTCTTC
CSVEEPTSGRALGYNEQFF
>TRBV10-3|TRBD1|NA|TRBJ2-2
TGTGCCATGTCCGGGACAGGCCTCCCCGGGGAGCTGTTTTTT
CAMSGTGLPGELFF
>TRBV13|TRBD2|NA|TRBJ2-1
TGTGCCAGCAGCTTAGGAGCGGGAGTAGGTGAGCAGTTCTTC
CASSLGAGVGEQFF
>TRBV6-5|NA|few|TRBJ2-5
TGTGCCAGCAGTTATTCAGGAGGGGGAGAGACCCAGTACTTC
CASSYSGGGETQYF
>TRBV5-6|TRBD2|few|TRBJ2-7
TGTGCCAGCAGCCTGGGACTAGCGGGAGTACACGAGCAGTACTTC
CASSLGLAGVHEQYF
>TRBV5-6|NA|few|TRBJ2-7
TGTGCCAGCAGCCTGGCCGGCCGCTACGAGCAGTACTTC
CASSLAGRYEQYF
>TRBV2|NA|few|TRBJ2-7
TGTGCCAGCAGTGACAGGCGTTCCTACGAGCAGTACTTC
CASSDRRSYEQYF
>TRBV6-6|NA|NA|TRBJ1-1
TGTGCCACCGGCAGGGATACGAACACTGAAGCTTTCTTT
CATGRDTNTEAFF
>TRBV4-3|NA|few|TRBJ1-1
TGCGCCAGCAGCCAAGGAGATACAGGGAAAATTTCCTTCTTT
CASSQGDTGKISFF
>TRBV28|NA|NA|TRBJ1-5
TGTGCCAGCAGTTTCCTGCATTTT
CASSFLHF
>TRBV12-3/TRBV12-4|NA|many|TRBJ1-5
TGTGCCAGCAGTCTCGCATGGGGGTGGAATCAGCCCCAGCATTTT
CASSLAWGWNQPQHF
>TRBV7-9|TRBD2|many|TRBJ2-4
TGTGCCAGCAGCTCTAGCGGCCCCGCCAAAAACATTCAGTACTTC
CASSSSGPAKNIQYF
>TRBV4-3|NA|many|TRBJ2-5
TGCGCCAGCAGCCAAGATCGAGGGAGACAAGAGACCCAGTACTTC
CASSQDRGRQETQYF
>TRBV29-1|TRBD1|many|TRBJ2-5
TGCAGCGTCCTTCAGGGGGACGTGACCCAGTACTTC
CSVLQGDVTQYF
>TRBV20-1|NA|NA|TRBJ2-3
TGCAGTGCTAGGGCTCGGTCGGAGGATACGCAGTATTTT
CSARARSEDTQYF
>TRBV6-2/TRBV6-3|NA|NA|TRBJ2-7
TGTGCCAGCAGTTACCTCCCGTCAAACGAGCAGTACTTC
CASSYLPSNEQYF
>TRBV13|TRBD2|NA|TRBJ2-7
TGTGCCAGCAGCTCGGGACTAGCGGGACCCTACGAGCAGCACTTC
CASSSGLAGPYEQHF
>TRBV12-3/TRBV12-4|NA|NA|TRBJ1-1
TGTGCCATCTGGGGAGGAGACCAAGCTTTCTTT
CAIWGGDQAFF
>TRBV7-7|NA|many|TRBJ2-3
TGTGCCAGCAGCTACCCGACGGGAGAGGGGCGTAACGGGGTGGACACAGATACGCAGTATTTT
CASSYPTGEGRNGVDTDTQYF
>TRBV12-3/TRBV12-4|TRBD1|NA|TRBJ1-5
TGTGCCAGCAGTTTTTCGGGACAGGGCAATCAGCCCCAGCATTTT
CASSFSGQGNQPQHF
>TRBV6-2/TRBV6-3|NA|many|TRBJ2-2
TGTGCCAGCAGTCCTCTAGCGACCGGGGAGCTGTTTTTT
CASSPLATGELFF
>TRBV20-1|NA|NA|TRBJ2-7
TGCAGTGCAGTCGGCCGGGGACTTTACGAGCAGTACTTC
CSAVGRGLYEQYF
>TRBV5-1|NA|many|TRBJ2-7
TGCGCCAGCAGCTTCGAGGTGGACTCCTACGAGCAGTACTTC
CASSFEVDSYEQYF
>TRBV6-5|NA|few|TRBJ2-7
TGTGCCAGCAGTTATGGGGGAAAAGGGTACGAGCAGTACTTC
CASSYGGKGYEQYF
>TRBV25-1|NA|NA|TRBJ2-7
TGTGCCAGCAGAGATGACGAGCAGTACTTC
CASRDDEQYF
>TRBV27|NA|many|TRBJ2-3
TGTGCCAGCAGTTTCGCAGATACGCAGTATTTT
CASSFADTQYF
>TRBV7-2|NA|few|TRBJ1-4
TGTGCCAGCAGCTTAGGGCAAAGGAGAGGGGGGGAGAACGAAAAACTGTTTTTT
CASSLGQRRGGENEKLFF
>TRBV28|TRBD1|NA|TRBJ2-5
TGTGCCAGCAGTTTAAGGGGATCCACAGGGGGCGACAAGACCCAGTACTTC
CASSLRGSTGGDKTQYF
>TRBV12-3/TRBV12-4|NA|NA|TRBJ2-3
TGTGCCAGCAGTTTGGCAGGGTGGGGCACAGATACGCAGTATTTT
CASSLAGWGTDTQYF
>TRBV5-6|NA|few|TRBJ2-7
TGTGCCAGCAGCTTGACTAAACACTACGAGCAGTACTTC
CASSLTKHYEQYF
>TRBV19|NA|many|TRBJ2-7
TGTGCCAGTAGTATCGCCGTACTCTACGAGCAGTACTTC
CASSIAVLYEQYF
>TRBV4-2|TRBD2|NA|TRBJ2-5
TGTGCCAGCAGCCAAGAGCGGGAGGGTTACCAAGAGACCCAGTACTTC
CASSQEREGYQETQYF
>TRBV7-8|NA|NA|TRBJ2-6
TGTGCCAGCAGCTTACAGGGACACGTCGTCCTGACTTTC
CASSLQGHVVLTF
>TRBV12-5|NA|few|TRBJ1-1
TGTGCTAGTGGTTTTCAGTCCGTTGAAGCTTTCTTT
CASGFQSVEAFF
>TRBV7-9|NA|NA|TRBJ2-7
TGTGCCAGCAGCTTAGCGCAGGACGGCACCTACGAGCAGTACTTC
CASSLAQDGTYEQYF
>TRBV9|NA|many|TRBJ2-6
TGTGCCAGCAGCCCATTAGGGGCCAACGTCCTGACTTTC
CASSPLGANVLTF
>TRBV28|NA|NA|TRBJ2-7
TGTGCCAGCACCAGTACCGACGAGCAGTACTTC
CASTSTDEQYF
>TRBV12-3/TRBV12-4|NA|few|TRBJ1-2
TGTGCCAGCAGTCTAGGGATATCAAGCTATGGCTACACCTTC
CASSLGISSYGYTF
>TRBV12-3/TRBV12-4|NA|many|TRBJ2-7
TGTGCCAGCAGTATCGGACGGGAAGAGGTTTACGAGCAGTACTTC
CASSIGREEVYEQYF
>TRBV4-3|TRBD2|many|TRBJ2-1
TGCGCCAGCAGCCAAGACGCTAGCGGGATCTACAATGAGCAGTTCTTC
CASSQDASGIYNEQFF
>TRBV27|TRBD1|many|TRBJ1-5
TGTGCCAGCAGTTTAGGGTCAGGGGGCACTCAGCCCCAGCATTTT
CASSLGSGGTQPQHF
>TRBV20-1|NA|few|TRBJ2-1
TGCAGTGCTAGTCCTCTGGACAGTCTTCACAATGAGCAGTTCTTC
CSASPLDSLHNEQFF
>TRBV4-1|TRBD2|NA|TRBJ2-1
TGCGCCAGCAGCCAGACTAGCCTGGACCCATCATACAATGAGCAGTTCTTC
CASSQTSLDPSYNEQFF